This TCR beta chain was recorded in a study of human T cells and chemical hapten exposure. Overall study results and limits: Expanded TCRs formed significantly more large CDR3 similarity clusters than controls. DPC sensitization left the count of TCRs above 1 in 1000 unchanged.

This clonotype showed up just a few times. Its antigen remains unknown. Time point: patch test 1, 2 weeks after DPC sensitization. Treatment described: therapeutic diphenylcyclopropenone sensitization with weekly scalp DPC. Each donor was an alopecia patient between 18 and 70 years of age who qualified for DPC. The study's library attached unique molecular identifiers to single cDNA molecules. TCRdb recomputed calls from the RACE reads with MiXCR, one row per CDR3 protein. The profile shows some 200,000 distinct CDR3 sequences, 20% to 25% of them singletons. The input for sequencing was whole blood, taken in connection with sensitization to the hapten diphenylcyclopropenone (DPC). The receptor was isolated from a woman aged 45-65 years with alopecia areata. Some clones in this sample may be carry-over from other donors' samples.

The DNA for the CDR3 is TGCAGCGTTGACAGCCCCTTGAACACTGAAGCTTTCTTT. It codes for CSVDSPLNTEAFF. The chain employs TRBV29-1 and TRBJ1-1; D unclear. The CDR3 consists of 13 residues. The germline V gene has CDR1 SQVTM and CDR2 ANQGSEA. Trimming cost V 3 bases and J 0 bases, with 8 bases left between them.